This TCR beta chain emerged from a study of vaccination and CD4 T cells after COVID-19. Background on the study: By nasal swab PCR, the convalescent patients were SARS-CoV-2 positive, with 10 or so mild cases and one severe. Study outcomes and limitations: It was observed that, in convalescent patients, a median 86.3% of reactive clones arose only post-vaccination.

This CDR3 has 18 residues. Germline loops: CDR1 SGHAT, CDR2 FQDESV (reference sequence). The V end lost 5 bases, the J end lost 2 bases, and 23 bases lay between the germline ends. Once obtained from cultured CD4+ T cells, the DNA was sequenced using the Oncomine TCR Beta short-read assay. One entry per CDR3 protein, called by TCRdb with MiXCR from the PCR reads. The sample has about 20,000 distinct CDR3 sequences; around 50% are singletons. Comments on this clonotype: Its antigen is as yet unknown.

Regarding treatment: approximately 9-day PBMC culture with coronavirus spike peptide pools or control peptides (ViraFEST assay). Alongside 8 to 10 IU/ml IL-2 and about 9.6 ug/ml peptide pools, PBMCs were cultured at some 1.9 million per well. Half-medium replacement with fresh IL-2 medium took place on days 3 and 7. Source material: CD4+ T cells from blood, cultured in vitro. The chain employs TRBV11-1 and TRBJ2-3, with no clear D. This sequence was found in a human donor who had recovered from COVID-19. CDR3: CASSPWSWSEYSTDTQYF. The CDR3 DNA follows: TGTGCCAGCAGCCCCTGGAGCTGGTCAGAATACTCCACAGATACGCAGTATTTT.